Listed below are T cell receptor beta chains from one sample, sequenced in a study of T-cell memory formation after mild COVID-19. Using its own MiXCR run on the 5' RACE reads, TCRdb lists one record per CDR3 protein. The table shows 380,000 or so distinct CDR3 sequences, with about 15% occurring only once. Sample: PBMCs or a T cell subset sorted from them (not recorded which). These receptors were collected from a man younger than 35 who had mild COVID-19 (a few samples of this study predate the infection). Cell type and time point are not known. CDR3s include the opening cysteine and the closing phenylalanine or tryptophan. A D gene is named only where the DNA matches it firmly. Clone size appears in some rows only: once, few, many, or a class for an expanded clone.

size	V	J	D	DNA	CDR3
-	TRBV5-4	TRBJ1-2	TRBD1	TGTGCCAGCAGCTTGGCCCTTAGACAGGGATCAGAAGGCTACACCTTC	CASSLALRQGSEGYTF
-	TRBV5-4	TRBJ2-3	TRBD2	TGTGCCAGCAGCCAGCATACTAGCGGGGGAGATACGCAGTATTTT	CASSQHTSGGDTQYF
-	TRBV3-1	TRBJ2-7	-	TGTGCCAGCAGCCTCTCCGAGCAGTACTTC	CASSLSEQYF
-	TRBV6-6	TRBJ1-1	-	TGTGCCAGCAGTTACCCTACAGGGACTGAAGCTTTCTTT	CASSYPTGTEAFF
-	TRBV7-2	TRBJ1-2	-	TGTGCCAGCAGCCTAGGCTCGTCCTATGGCTACACCTTC	CASSLGSSYGYTF
-	TRBV6-2/TRBV6-3	TRBJ2-3	TRBD2	TGTGCCAGCAGTCGGCCCTTTTCGAGCGGGGGGGCTGCAGATACGCAGTATTTT	CASSRPFSSGGAADTQYF
-	TRBV10-3	TRBJ2-7	-	TGTGCCATCAGGGAAGGGTTAACCGAGCAGTACTTC	CAIREGLTEQYF
few	TRBV11-2	TRBJ2-5	TRBD2	TGTGCCAGCAGCCAAATCCCTAGCGGGGGGGACCAAGAGACCCAGTACTTC	CASSQIPSGGDQETQYF
-	TRBV19	TRBJ2-3	-	TGTGCCAGTAGTATAGGAGGGGCTACCACAGATACGCAGTATTTT	CASSIGGATTDTQYF
-	TRBV7-2	TRBJ2-7	TRBD2	TGTGCCAGCAGCTTAGCGAGGACTAGCGGCGGCGAGCAGTACTTC	CASSLARTSGGEQYF
few	TRBV29-1	TRBJ2-5	TRBD2	TGCAGCGTAGCGGGGGGGTACCAAGAGACCCAGTACTTC	CSVAGGYQETQYF
-	TRBV10-2	TRBJ2-1	TRBD2	TGCGCCATTTCTCCGGGGGGTGAGACCTACAATGAGCAGTTCTTC	CAISPGGETYNEQFF
-	TRBV12-3/TRBV12-4	TRBJ1-6	TRBD1	TGTGCCAGCAGCCCCAGGGGGAATCATTCACCCCTCCACTTT	CASSPRGNHSPLHF
-	TRBV4-1	TRBJ2-5	-	TGCGCCAGCAGCCAAGATGTGACTAGACAAGAGACCCAGTACTTC	CASSQDVTRQETQYF
many	TRBV7-2	TRBJ2-3	TRBD2	TGTGCCAGCAGCCCGATGCGGGGGGCGGGCACAGATACGCAGTATTTT	CASSPMRGAGTDTQYF
many	TRBV12-3/TRBV12-4	TRBJ2-3	TRBD2	TGTGCCAGCAAGTTAGCGGGGGGGACAGATACGCAGTATTTT	CASKLAGGTDTQYF
few	TRBV20-1	TRBJ2-1	-	TGCAGTGCTTCCTCCACTAGTTATGAGCAGTTCTTC	CSASSTSYEQFF
-	TRBV7-8	TRBJ1-5	-	TGTGCCAGCAGTCCATCGGGGGGCTCGATCCTGCCCCAGCATTTT	CASSPSGGSILPQHF
-	TRBV5-1	TRBJ2-2	-	TGCGCCAGCAGCTTGTCGTACGGGACCCAAGGCCCAGGCCGGGAGCTGTTTTTT	CASSLSYGTQGPGRELFF
few	TRBV5-1	TRBJ2-5	-	TGCGCCAGCAGCTTGGACACCCAAGAGACCCAGTACTTC	CASSLDTQETQYF
-	TRBV12-3/TRBV12-4	TRBJ2-3	-	TGTGCCAGCACTGCTCTCCGGGACGCCAGCACAGATACGCAGTATTTT	CASTALRDASTDTQYF
-	TRBV5-1	TRBJ2-7	-	TGCGCCAGCAGGGATCAGGGAATCTCCTACGAGCAGTACTTC	CASRDQGISYEQYF
few	TRBV5-1	TRBJ2-6	-	TGCGCCAGCAGTACGACACTCTCTGGGGCCAACGTCCTGACTTTC	CASSTTLSGANVLTF
few	TRBV9	TRBJ1-2	-	TGTGCCAGCAGCGCTCCGGGCCCAACGGACTATGGCTACACCTTC	CASSAPGPTDYGYTF
-	TRBV6-6	TRBJ1-2	-	TGTGCCAGCAGTTACGGGGGCTACACCTTC	CASSYGGYTF
-	TRBV9	TRBJ1-6	-	TGTGCCAGCAGCGGCGGTTTGGGGAGCTCCTATAATTCACCCCTCCACTTT	CASSGGLGSSYNSPLHF
once	TRBV5-1	TRBJ2-1	TRBD2	TGCGCCAGCAGCATAAACAGCGGGGGGTCCATTCCCTACAATGAGCAGTTCTTC	CASSINSGGSIPYNEQFF
few	TRBV4-1	TRBJ1-2	-	TGCGCCAGCAGCCAAGCCTTCGGCAGTAACTATGGCTACACCTTC	CASSQAFGSNYGYTF
-	TRBV5-1	TRBJ1-4	-	TGCGCCAGCAGTCTCGACAGACCAAATGAAAAACTGTTTTTT	CASSLDRPNEKLFF
few	TRBV5-4	TRBJ1-4	-	TGTGCCAGCAGCTCGGGGCAGCTGAATGAAAAACTGTTTTTT	CASSSGQLNEKLFF
few	TRBV5-1	TRBJ1-1	-	TGCGCCAGCAGCTTGAACTGGGGGGGGAGGAACACTGAAGCTTTCTTT	CASSLNWGGRNTEAFF
-	TRBV11-2	TRBJ1-2	-	TGTGCCAGCAGCTTAAGGGCGGGGAATGGCATCAACTATGGCTACACCTTC	CASSLRAGNGINYGYTF
few	TRBV15	TRBJ2-7	TRBD1	TGTGCCACCAGCAGAGGGGACAGGGCCTACGAGCAGTACTTC	CATSRGDRAYEQYF
-	TRBV5-1	TRBJ2-5	-	TGCGCCAGCTGTCCCCGGGACACGCGAGAGACCCAGTACTTC	CASCPRDTRETQYF
few	TRBV7-2	TRBJ1-2	-	TGTGCCAGCAGCGTGAGGCCCAGCACTAACTATGGCTACACCTTC	CASSVRPSTNYGYTF
-	TRBV7-2	TRBJ2-5	-	TGTGCCAGCAGCTTATCTAAGCAAGAGACCCAGTACTTC	CASSLSKQETQYF
few	TRBV4-3	TRBJ1-1	-	TGCGCCAGCAGCCAAGAACCAGGGGCGGACACTGAAGCTTTCTTT	CASSQEPGADTEAFF
few	TRBV7-2	TRBJ2-1	-	TGTGCCAGCAGCTTAGTTCCGGGGCGGGGTGCTGCTGGCTACAATGAGCAGTTCTTC	CASSLVPGRGAAGYNEQFF
-	TRBV3-1	TRBJ2-1	-	TGTGCCAGCAGCCAAGCATCATTTCCTGGGAAAACATCTGACAATGAGCAGTTCTTC	CASSQASFPGKTSDNEQFF
many	TRBV4-1	TRBJ2-3	-	TGCGCCAGCAGGGACAGTTGGAGCACAGATACGCAGTATTTT	CASRDSWSTDTQYF
-	TRBV5-1	TRBJ2-5	-	TGCGCCAGCAGCGACACCGGAGCAGCCACCGCGGAGACCCAGTACTTC	CASSDTGAATAETQYF
few	TRBV7-9	TRBJ2-2	TRBD2	TGTGCCAGCAGCTTAACCACACGGCTGTCTAGCGGGCGGAACACCGGGGAGCTGTTTTTT	CASSLTTRLSSGRNTGELFF
-	TRBV6-5	TRBJ1-6	-	TGTGCCAGCAGTTACGTGTGGGGGCCTAGGGCCCTCCACTTT	CASSYVWGPRALHF
few	TRBV4-2	TRBJ2-1	-	TGTGCCAGCAGCCAACTACTACAGGGTCCAAGGGTCAATGAGCAGTTCTTC	CASSQLLQGPRVNEQFF
few	TRBV5-1	TRBJ2-3	-	TGCGCCAGCAGCTCGGAGGGGCCAGATACGCAGTATTTT	CASSSEGPDTQYF
few	TRBV6-2/TRBV6-3	TRBJ2-1	-	TGTGCCAGCAGGCTCGACAGGAGCGATGAGCAGTTCTTC	CASRLDRSDEQFF
many	TRBV7-3	TRBJ2-2	-	TGTGCCAGCAGCTTAGGACGTACGAACACCGGGGAGCTGTTTTTT	CASSLGRTNTGELFF
few	TRBV7-2	TRBJ2-2	TRBD2	TGTGCCAGCAGCGGACTAGCGGCGAACACCGGGGAGCTGTTTTTT	CASSGLAANTGELFF
-	TRBV10-3	TRBJ2-6	-	TGTGCCATCTTGAAGCCTGGGGCCAACGTCCTGACTTTC	CAILKPGANVLTF
-	TRBV20-1	TRBJ1-2	-	TGCAGTGCTAGAGAAGGCTACACCTTC	CSAREGYTF
-	TRBV9	TRBJ1-3	-	TGTGCCAGCAGCGTCTCGGGGACCGTTGGAAACACCATATATTTT	CASSVSGTVGNTIYF
few	TRBV15	TRBJ2-2	TRBD2	TGTGCCACCAGCAGAGAGGCGGGACTAGCAGTCGACACCGGGGAGCTGTTTTTT	CATSREAGLAVDTGELFF
-	TRBV4-2	TRBJ1-6	TRBD1	TGTGCCAGCAGCCAGGAACGCGACAGGGCTCCCCTCCACTTT	CASSQERDRAPLHF
once	TRBV27	TRBJ2-3	-	TGTGCCAGCAGTTTATCGGTCCAGGTCACAGATACGCAGTATTTT	CASSLSVQVTDTQYF
-	TRBV7-2	TRBJ2-5	TRBD1	TGTGCCAGCAGCGATACAGGGGGCGAGACCCAGTACTTC	CASSDTGGETQYF